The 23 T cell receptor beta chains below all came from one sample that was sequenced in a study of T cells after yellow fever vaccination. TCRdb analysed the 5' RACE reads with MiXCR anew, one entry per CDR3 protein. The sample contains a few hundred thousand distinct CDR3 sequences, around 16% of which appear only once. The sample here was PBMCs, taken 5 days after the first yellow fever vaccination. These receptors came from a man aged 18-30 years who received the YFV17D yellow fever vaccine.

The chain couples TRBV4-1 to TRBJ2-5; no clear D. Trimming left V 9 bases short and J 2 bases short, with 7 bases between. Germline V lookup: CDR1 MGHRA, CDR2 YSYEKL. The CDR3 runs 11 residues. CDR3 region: CASENQETQYF. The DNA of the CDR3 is TGCGCCAGTGAAAATCAAGAGACCCAGTACTTC.

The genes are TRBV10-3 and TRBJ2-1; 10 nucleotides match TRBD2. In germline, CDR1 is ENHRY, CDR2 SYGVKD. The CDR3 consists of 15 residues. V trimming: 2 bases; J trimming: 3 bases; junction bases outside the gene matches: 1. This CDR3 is CAISETSGNYNEQFF. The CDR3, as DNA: TGTGCCATCAGTGAGACTAGCGGGAACTACAATGAGCAGTTCTTC.

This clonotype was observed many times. CDR3: CASAKTGQATYNEQFF. CDR3 nucleotide sequence: TGTGCTAGTGCCAAGACGGGACAGGCAACCTACAATGAGCAGTTCTTC. The rearrangement links TRBV12-5 to TRBJ2-1; 8 positions match TRBD1. V was clipped by 7 bases and J by 2 bases; unmatched bases: 10. Germline V gene lookup returns CDR1 LGHNT and CDR2 FRNRAP. This CDR3 contains 16 residues.

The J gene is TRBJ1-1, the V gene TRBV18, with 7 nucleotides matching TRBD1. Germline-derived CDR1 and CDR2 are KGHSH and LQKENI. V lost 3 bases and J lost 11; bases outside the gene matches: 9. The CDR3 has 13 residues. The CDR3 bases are TGTGCCAGCTCACCCGACAAGGCAGGGGGGGCTTTCTTT. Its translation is CASSPDKAGGAFF.

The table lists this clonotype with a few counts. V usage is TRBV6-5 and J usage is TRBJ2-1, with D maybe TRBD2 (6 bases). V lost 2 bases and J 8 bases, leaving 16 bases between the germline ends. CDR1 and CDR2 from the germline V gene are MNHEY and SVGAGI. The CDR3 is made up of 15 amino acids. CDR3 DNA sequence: TGTGCCAGCAGTTACGGCGCGGAGGGGTCGGATGAGCAGTTCTTC. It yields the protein CASSYGAEGSDEQFF.

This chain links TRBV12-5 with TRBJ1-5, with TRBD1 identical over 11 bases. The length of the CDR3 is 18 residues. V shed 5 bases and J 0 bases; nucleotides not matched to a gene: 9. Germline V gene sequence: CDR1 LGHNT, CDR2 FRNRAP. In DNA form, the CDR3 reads TGTGCTAGTGGTCCCGGGACAGGGGGATTATATAGCAATCAGCCCCAGCATTTT. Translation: CASGPGTGGLYSNQPQHF.

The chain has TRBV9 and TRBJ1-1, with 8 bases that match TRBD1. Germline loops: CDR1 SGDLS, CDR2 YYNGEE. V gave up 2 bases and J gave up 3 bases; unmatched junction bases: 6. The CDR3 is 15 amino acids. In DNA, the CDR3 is TGTGCCAGCAGCGTGTTACAGGGGGAAGACACTGAAGCTTTCTTT. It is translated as CASSVLQGEDTEAFF.

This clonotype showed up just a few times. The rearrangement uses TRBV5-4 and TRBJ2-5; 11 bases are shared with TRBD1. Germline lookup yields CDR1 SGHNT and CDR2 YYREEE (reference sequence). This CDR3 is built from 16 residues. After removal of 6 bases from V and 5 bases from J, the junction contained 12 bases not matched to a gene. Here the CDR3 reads CASTVGQGANPETQYF. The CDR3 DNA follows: TGTGCCAGCACCGTAGGACAGGGGGCTAACCCGGAGACCCAGTACTTC.

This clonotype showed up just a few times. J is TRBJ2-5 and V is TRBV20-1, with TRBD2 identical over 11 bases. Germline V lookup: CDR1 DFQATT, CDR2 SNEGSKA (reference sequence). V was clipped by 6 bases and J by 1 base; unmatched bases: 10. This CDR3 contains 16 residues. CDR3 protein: CSAAGTSGYIQETQYF. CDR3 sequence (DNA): TGCAGTGCAGCCGGGACTAGCGGTTACATCCAAGAGACCCAGTACTTC.

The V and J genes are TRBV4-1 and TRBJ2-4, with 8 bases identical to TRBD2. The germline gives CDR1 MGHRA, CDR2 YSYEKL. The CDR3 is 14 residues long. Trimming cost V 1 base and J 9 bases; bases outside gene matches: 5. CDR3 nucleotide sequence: TGCGCCAGCAGCCAAGCGGGGGGGAACAGCATTCAGTACTTC. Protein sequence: CASSQAGGNSIQYF.

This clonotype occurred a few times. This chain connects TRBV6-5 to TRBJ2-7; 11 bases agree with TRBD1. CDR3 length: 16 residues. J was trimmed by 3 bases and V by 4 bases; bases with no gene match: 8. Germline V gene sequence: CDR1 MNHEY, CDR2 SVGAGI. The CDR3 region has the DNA TGTGCCAGCAGTTTCGGGACAGGGGGTTCCTTCTACGAGCAGTACTTC. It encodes CASSFGTGGSFYEQYF.

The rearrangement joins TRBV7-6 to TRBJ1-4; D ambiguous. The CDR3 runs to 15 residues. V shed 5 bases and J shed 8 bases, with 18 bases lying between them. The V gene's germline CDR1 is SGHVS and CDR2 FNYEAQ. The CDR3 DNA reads TGTGCCAGCAGCCCCTTCCGAGGGAGGGAGGAAAAACTGTTTTTT. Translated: CASSPFRGREEKLFF. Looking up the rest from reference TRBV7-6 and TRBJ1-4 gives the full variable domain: GAGVSQSPRYKVTKRGQDVALRCDPISGHVSLYWYRQALGQGPEFLTYFNYEAQQDKSGLPNDRFSAERPEGSISTLTIQRTEQRDSAMYRCASSPFRGREEKLFFGSGTQLSVL.

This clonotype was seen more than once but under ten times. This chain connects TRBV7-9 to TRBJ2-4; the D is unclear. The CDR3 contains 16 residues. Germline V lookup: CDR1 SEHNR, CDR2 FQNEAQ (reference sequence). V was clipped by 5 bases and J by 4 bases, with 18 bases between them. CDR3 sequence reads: CASSEPPQLGKNIQYF. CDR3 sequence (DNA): TGTGCCAGCAGCGAACCCCCGCAGCTGGGTAAAAACATTCAGTACTTC.

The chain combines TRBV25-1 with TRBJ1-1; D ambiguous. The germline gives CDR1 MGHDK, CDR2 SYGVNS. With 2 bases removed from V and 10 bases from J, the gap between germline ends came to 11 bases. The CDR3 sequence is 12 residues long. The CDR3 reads CASSEVGTVAFF. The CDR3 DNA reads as TGTGCCAGCAGTGAAGTGGGTACGGTAGCTTTCTTT.

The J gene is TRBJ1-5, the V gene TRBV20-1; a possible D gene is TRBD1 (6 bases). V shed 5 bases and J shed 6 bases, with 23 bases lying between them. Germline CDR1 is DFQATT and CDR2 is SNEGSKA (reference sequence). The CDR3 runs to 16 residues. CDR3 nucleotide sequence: TGCAGTGCTTACCCTGGGCCAACAGGGCAGGGTCAGCCCCAGCATTTT. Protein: CSAYPGPTGQGQPQHF.

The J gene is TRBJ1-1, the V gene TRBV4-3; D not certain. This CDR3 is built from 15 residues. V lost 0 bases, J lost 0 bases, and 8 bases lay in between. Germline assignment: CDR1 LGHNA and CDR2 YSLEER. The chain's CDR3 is CASSQDELMNTEAFF. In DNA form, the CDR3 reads TGCGCCAGCAGCCAAGACGAGTTAATGAACACTGAAGCTTTCTTT.

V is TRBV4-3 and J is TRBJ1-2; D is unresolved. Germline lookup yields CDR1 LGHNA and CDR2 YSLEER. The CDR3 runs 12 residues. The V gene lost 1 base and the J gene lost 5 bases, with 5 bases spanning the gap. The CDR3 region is CASSQGRYGYTF. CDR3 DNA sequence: TGCGCCAGCAGCCAAGGACGGTATGGCTACACCTTC.

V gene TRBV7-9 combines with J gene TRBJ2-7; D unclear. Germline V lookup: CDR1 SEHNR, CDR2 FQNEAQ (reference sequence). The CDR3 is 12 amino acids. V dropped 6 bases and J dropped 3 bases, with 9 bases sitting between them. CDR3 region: CASSNINYEQYF. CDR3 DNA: TGTGCCAGCAGTAATATCAACTACGAGCAGTACTTC.

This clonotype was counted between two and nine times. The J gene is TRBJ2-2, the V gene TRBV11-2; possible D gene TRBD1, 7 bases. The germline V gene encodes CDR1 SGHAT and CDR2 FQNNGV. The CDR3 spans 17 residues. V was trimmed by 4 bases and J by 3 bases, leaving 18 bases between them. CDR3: CASSSLLEGAYTGELFF. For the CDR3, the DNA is TGTGCCAGCAGCTCGCTGTTGGAGGGGGCTTACACCGGGGAGCTGTTTTTT.

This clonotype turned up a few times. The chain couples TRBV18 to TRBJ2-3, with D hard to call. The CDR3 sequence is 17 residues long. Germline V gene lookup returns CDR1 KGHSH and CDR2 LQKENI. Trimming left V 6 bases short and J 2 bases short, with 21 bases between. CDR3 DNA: TGTGCCAGCTCCCAAAGCACCGTGGGCAGTAACACAGATACGCAGTATTTT. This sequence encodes CASSQSTVGSNTDTQYF.

This CDR3 is CASSYSLGTVSYEQYF. The CDR3 nucleotides are TGTGCCAGCAGTTACTCTCTCGGGACAGTCTCCTACGAGCAGTACTTC. The chain recombines TRBV6-5 with TRBJ2-7; TRBD1 agrees at 7 bases. The CDR3 extends over 16 amino acids. Trimming at V came to 0 bases and at J to 0 bases, leaving 5 bases not matched to a gene. The germline V gene encodes CDR1 MNHEY and CDR2 SVGAGI.

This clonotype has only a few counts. The CDR3 sequence is CASSYHVLAGGPYTDTQYF. The CDR3 DNA reads as TGTGCCAGCAGTTACCACGTGCTGGCGGGGGGACCTTACACAGATACGCAGTATTTT. V is TRBV6-2 or TRBV6-3 and J is TRBJ2-3, with 8 bases identical to TRBD2. Germline V CDR1 and CDR2: MNHEY, SVGEGT. This CDR3 region has 19 residues. V dropped 2 bases and J dropped 2; count of bases not matched to a gene: 15.

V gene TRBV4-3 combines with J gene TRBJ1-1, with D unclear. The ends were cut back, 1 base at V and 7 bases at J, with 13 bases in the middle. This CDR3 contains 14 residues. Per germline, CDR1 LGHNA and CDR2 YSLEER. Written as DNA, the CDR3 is TGCGCCAGCAGCCAAGCCAAGTATGGCGGTGAAGCTTTCTTT. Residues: CASSQAKYGGEAFF.